This paragraph reports one T cell receptor (beta chain). Its antigen is as yet unknown. The record originates from a study of T-cell reconstitution after alpha-beta-depleted transplantation in children. Whole-study findings and limits: Several hundred expanded graft clones reportedly gave rise to the alpha-beta T cells present about two months after transplant. By one year post-transplant, T-cell counts and diversity largely arose from T cells that were newly produced.

CDR3 size: 14 residues. The V gene lost 0 bases and the J gene lost 3 bases, with 10 bases spanning the gap. Germline CDR1 SGHRS, CDR2 YFSETQ. Unique molecular identifiers featured in how the TCRbeta library was prepared. TCRdb re-called the PCR reads with MiXCR, one entry per CDR3 protein. The profile covers approximately 980,000 distinct CDR3 sequences, with roughly 29% appearing a single time and roughly 30% taken by the ten largest. The chain has TRBV5-1 and TRBJ2-7; TRBD1 is a possible D gene (6 bases). This specimen was PBMCs, mostly from graft donor cells, taken 360 days after TCRalphabeta/CD19-depleted stem cell transplant. This TCR derives from a boy less than two years old who had a stem cell transplant for SCID, so the T cells may come from the graft donor. The CDR3 here is CASSLGQVVYEQYF. CDR3 nucleotide sequence: TGCGCCAGCAGCTTGGGACAGGTGGTCTACGAGCAGTACTTC.